The T cell receptor beta chain described here comes from a study of cytotoxic CD8 clonotypes in ibrutinib-treated CLL. Across the whole study: Partial responses totalled roughly 24 and complete responses 2; after median around six years, roughly 14 remained remitted and roughly twelve progressed. The taking of response samples occurred after a median about 13 months of treatment, with a range of 6 to 36.

Sequencing was designed to attain a depth spanning 1 in 200,000 to 1 in 1 million T cells. Clones were sequenced by immunoSEQ multiplex PCR, and TCRdb holds only the in-frame ones, with some missing. Of about 250,000 clones detected, 60% to 75% appear once; the ten largest clones hold 15%. Broader study findings: Ibrutinib response saw clonality rise, and progression saw it return toward baseline.

In the case of this clone: Its cognate antigen is unknown.

V lost 0 bases and J 4 bases, leaving 7 bases between the germline ends. Germline V gene sequence: CDR1 SGDLS, CDR2 YYNGEE. The CDR3 spans 13 residues. This chain uses TRBV9 with TRBJ1-1; D not certain. The material sequenced was PBMCs, taken after 24 months of ibrutinib treatment. This receptor was identified in a human donor with chronic lymphocytic leukemia. The CDR3 bases are TGTGCCAGCAGCGTAGAGCAGTTCACTGAAGCTTTCTTT. Translated, it gives CASSVEQFTEAFF.